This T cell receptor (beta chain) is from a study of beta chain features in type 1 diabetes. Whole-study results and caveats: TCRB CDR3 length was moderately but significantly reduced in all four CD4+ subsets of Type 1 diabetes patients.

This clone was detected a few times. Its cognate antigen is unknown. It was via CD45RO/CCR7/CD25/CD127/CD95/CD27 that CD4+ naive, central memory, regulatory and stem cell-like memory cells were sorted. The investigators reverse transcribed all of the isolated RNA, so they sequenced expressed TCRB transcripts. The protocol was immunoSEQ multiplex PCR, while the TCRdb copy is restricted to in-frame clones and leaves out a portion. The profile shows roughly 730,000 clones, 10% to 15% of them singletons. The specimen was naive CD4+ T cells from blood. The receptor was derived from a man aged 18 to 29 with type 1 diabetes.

The CDR3 loop is CASSEHWDRGSGELFF. The DNA of the CDR3 is TGTGCCAGCAGCGAACACTGGGACAGGGGCTCCGGGGAGCTGTTTTTT. The rearrangement links TRBV7-2 to TRBJ2-2; 10 bases match TRBD1. J lost 6 bases, V lost 5 bases, and 9 bases had no gene match. This CDR3 is built from 16 residues. The germline gives CDR1 SGHTA, CDR2 FQGNSA.